These 31 T cell receptor beta chains originate from one sample sequenced in a study of neurological immune-mediated disorders. A single record per CDR3 protein comes from TCRdb applying MiXCR to the 5' RACE reads. The sample consists of more than 40,000 distinct CDR3 sequences, roughly 2% of them appearing once. Specimen: PBMCs. These receptors came from a woman aged 40-49 years with multiple sclerosis.

This clonotype was detected many times. CDR3 in DNA: TGCGCCGTAGCAGCGGAGCAGGGAGGACAGCCCCAGCATTTT. Protein sequence: CAVAAEQGGQPQHF. The rearrangement uses TRBV5-1 and TRBJ1-5, with a weak D call TRBD1 (5 bases). The CDR3 runs to 14 residues. Germline V CDR1 and CDR2: SGHRS, YFSETQ. V lost 10 bases and J 7 bases, leaving 21 bases between the germline ends.

This clonotype was counted many times. The J gene is TRBJ1-1, the V gene TRBV5-1; tentative D call: TRBD1 (6 bases). The V end was cut by 3 bases, the J end by 6 bases, with 9 bases between. Germline V gene sequence: CDR1 SGHRS, CDR2 YFSETQ. The CDR3 sequence is 12 residues long. CDR3 protein: CASSSRGAEAFF. The CDR3 region has the DNA TGCGCCAGCAGCTCCAGGGGCGCTGAAGCTTTCTTT.

Ten or more counts support this clonotype. This chain connects TRBV5-1 to TRBJ1-2; D is possibly TRBD1 (6 bases). The CDR3 runs to 16 residues. V was clipped by 7 bases and J by 2 bases, with 21 bases between them. The germline CDR1 and CDR2 sequences are SGHRS and YFSETQ. The CDR3 loop reads CASAYRDTRENYGYTF. CDR3 nucleotide sequence: TGCGCCAGCGCGTACCGGGACACCAGAGAAAACTATGGCTACACCTTC.

The sample holds many counts of this clonotype. The rearrangement links TRBV5-1 to TRBJ2-3; D could derive from TRBD1 or TRBD2 (6 bases each). V was pared by 0 bases and J by 2 bases, with 7 bases between. CDR1 is SGHRS, CDR2 YFSETQ, per germline. CDR3 size: 14 residues. This CDR3 is CASSLGGATDTQYF. Written as DNA, the CDR3 is TGCGCCAGCAGCTTGGGGGGGGCCACAGATACGCAGTATTTT.

This clonotype was seen ten or more times. V and J are TRBV20-1 and TRBJ2-3; D might be TRBD1 or TRBD2, each matching 5 bases. The length of the CDR3 is 15 residues. With 5 bases removed from V and 2 bases from J, the gap between germline ends came to 17 bases. CDR1 DFQATT and CDR2 SNEGSKA come from the germline V gene (reference sequence). The CDR3 nucleotides read TGCAGTGCTTTTATCCCGGGGACCCCCACAGATACGCAGTATTTT. Translation gives CSAFIPGTPTDTQYF.

This clonotype was counted at least ten times. J is TRBJ1-3 and V is TRBV5-1, with unresolved D. The CDR3 extends over 15 amino acids. Trimming took 4 bases from V and 0 from J, leaving 11 bases between them. Germline V gene lookup returns CDR1 SGHRS and CDR2 YFSETQ. The CDR3 region is CASSEGGNSGNTIYF. The CDR3 DNA follows: TGCGCCAGCAGCGAAGGTGGAAACTCTGGAAACACCATATATTTT.

This clonotype appeared many times. The chain combines TRBV12-3 or TRBV12-4 with TRBJ1-1, with D unresolved. V was clipped by 4 bases and J by 4 bases, with 10 bases between them. CDR3 length: 13 residues. This chain's CDR3 is CASSSLGGTEAFF. The CDR3 bases are TGTGCCAGCAGTTCCCTGGGTGGCACTGAAGCTTTCTTT.

This clonotype was seen at least ten times. The rearrangement uses TRBV2 and TRBJ1-1; no clear D gene. Germline V lookup: CDR1 SNHLY, CDR2 FYNNEI. V shed 4 bases and J shed 1 base, with 4 bases lying between them. This CDR3 is built from 12 residues. DNA of the CDR3: TGTGCCAGCAGTGGTCAGAACACTGAAGCTTTCTTT. It translates to CASSGQNTEAFF.

Ten or more counts support this clonotype. The chain recombines TRBV7-2 with TRBJ1-1; maybe TRBD1 (6 bases). Germline V gene sequence: CDR1 SGHTA, CDR2 FQGNSA. The CDR3 runs to 14 residues. With 5 bases removed from V and 1 base from J, the gap between germline ends came to 11 bases. This CDR3 is CASSPDRTNTEAFF. In DNA, the CDR3 is TGTGCCAGCAGCCCCGACAGGACGAACACTGAAGCTTTCTTT.

In its sample, this clonotype was seen many times. The chain carries TRBV5-1 and TRBJ2-1; no clear D gene. The CDR3 is made up of 15 amino acids. Trimming shortened V by 6 bases and J by 7 bases, and 20 bases separated the two germline ends. CDR1 and CDR2 from the germline V gene are SGHRS and YFSETQ. CDR3 coding DNA: TGCGCCAGCACCCCGCGTGATAGTCGCGGTAATGAGCAGTTCTTC. It encodes CASTPRDSRGNEQFF.

This clonotype came up many times. This chain connects TRBV5-5 to TRBJ1-4; D not resolved. V lost 2 bases to trimming and J lost 8 bases, with 13 bases between them. This CDR3 spans 14 amino acids. The germline V gene encodes CDR1 SGHKS and CDR2 YYEKEE (reference sequence). For the CDR3, the DNA is TGTGCCAGCAGCTTTAGTCGGGGTTCGGAAAAACTGTTTTTT. Its protein is CASSFSRGSEKLFF.

This clonotype has a count of ten or more. The V and J genes are TRBV25-1 and TRBJ1-5; no clear D gene. The V end lost 0 bases, the J end lost 7 bases, and 7 bases lay between the germline ends. The CDR3 runs to 13 residues. Germline CDR1 is MGHDK and CDR2 is SYGVNS. Here the CDR3 DNA reads TGTGCCAGCAGTGAATATTGGGGACAGCCCCAGCATTTT. Its protein product is CASSEYWGQPQHF.

This clonotype appeared many times. The chain uses TRBV6-5 and TRBJ2-7, with D possibly TRBD2 on 5 matching bases. The V end lost 5 bases, the J end lost 2 bases, and 10 bases lay between the germline ends. This CDR3 is 13 amino acids long. In germline, CDR1 is MNHEY, CDR2 SVGAGI. The DNA for the CDR3 is TGTGCCAGCAGTGTCGGGGTACCCTACGAGCAGTACTTC. Protein product: CASSVGVPYEQYF.

This clonotype was picked up many times. Germline and junction disagree at one end, which may indicate a read error. CDR3 amino acids: CDSSKGADTQYF. Here the CDR3 DNA reads TGTGACAGCAGCAAGGGGGCAGATACGCAGTATTTT. V is TRBV7-3 and J is TRBJ2-3, with D possibly TRBD1 on 6 matching bases. Germline values: CDR1 SGHTA, CDR2 FQGTGA. CDR3 size: 12 residues. Looking up the rest from reference TRBV7-3 and TRBJ2-3 gives the full variable domain: GAGVSQTPSNKVTEKGKYVELRCDPISGHTALYWYRQSLGQGPEFLIYFQGTGAADDSGLPNDRFFAVRPEGSVSTLKIQRTERGDSAVYLCDSSKGADTQYFGPGTRLTVL.

This clonotype was detected many times. The chain uses TRBV5-1 and TRBJ1-2, with D unclear. Between the trimmed V and J ends, which lost 3 bases and 2 bases, there was a span of 8 bases. This CDR3 is built from 13 residues. Looked up from germline, CDR1 is SGHRS and CDR2 is YFSETQ. The CDR3 DNA is TGCGCCAGCAGCTCAGACGCCAACTATGGCTACACCTTC. This encodes CASSSDANYGYTF.

This clonotype was observed at least ten times. The rearrangement joins TRBV12-3 or TRBV12-4 to TRBJ1-1, with D unresolved. V was pared by 6 bases and J by 8 bases, with 19 bases between. The CDR3 is made up of 14 amino acids. CDR3 amino acids: CASSPGGQAPEAFF. CDR3 bases: TGTGCCAGCAGCCCCGGCGGCCAGGCCCCCGAAGCTTTCTTT.

Turning to this clonotype: This may stem from a read error, because a much larger clone lies one nucleotide away. This chain uses TRBV18 with TRBJ1-6, with D unresolved. The germline V and J ends were trimmed by 0 bases and 7 bases, with 13 bases remaining between them. CDR3 size: 16 residues. Germline CDR1 and CDR2: KGHSH and LQKENI. CDR3 protein: CASSPPDLAGNSPLHF. DNA for the CDR3: TGTGCCAGCTCACCACCAGACCTTGCCGGGAATTCACCCCTCCACTTT.

This clonotype was seen a few times. J is TRBJ1-1 and V is TRBV27; D might be TRBD1 (6 bases). Germline V CDR1 and CDR2: MNHEY, SMNVEV (reference sequence). V lost 9 bases, J lost 8 bases, and 19 bases lay in between. The CDR3 spans 13 residues. The CDR3 DNA reads as TGTGCCAGTTCGCTTTGGGGGCCTTCCGAAGCTTTCTTT. Amino acid sequence: CASSLWGPSEAFF.

This clonotype was found many times. This chain uses TRBV6-6 with TRBJ2-2; D may be TRBD2 (5 bases). V was shortened by 8 bases and J by 7 bases, with 26 bases between the two germline ends. The germline V gene encodes CDR1 MNHNY and CDR2 SVGAGI (reference sequence). This CDR3 has 17 residues. In nucleotides, the CDR3 is TGTGCCAGCCTCTGGTTCACGTGGTCGGGGTCTGACGGGGAGCTGTTTTTT. It translates to CASLWFTWSGSDGELFF.

This clonotype was observed at least ten times. The chain carries TRBV20-1 and TRBJ2-3; tentative D call: TRBD1 (6 bases). The germline gives CDR1 DFQATT, CDR2 SNEGSKA (reference sequence). The CDR3 has 11 residues. Trimming removed 5 bases from V and 6 bases from J, with 9 bases in between. The CDR3 here is CSAHQGDTQYF. The CDR3 DNA follows: TGCAGTGCTCATCAGGGGGATACGCAGTATTTT.

This clonotype was seen at least ten times. This chain joins TRBV25-1 and TRBJ2-3; no clear D. Germline values: CDR1 MGHDK, CDR2 SYGVNS. The CDR3 sequence is 13 residues long. V lost 3 bases and J lost 2, with 6 bases in between. The DNA of the CDR3 is TGTGCCAGCAGTGAGGTGACCACAGATACGCAGTATTTT. This translates into CASSEVTTDTQYF.

This clonotype was counted many times. The J gene is TRBJ1-1, the V gene TRBV11-2, with 9 bases that match TRBD1. The junction had 5 bases not matched to a gene; V was cut back by 5 bases and J by 4 bases. This CDR3 has 14 amino acids. Germline assignment: CDR1 SGHAT and CDR2 FQNNGV. The CDR3 region has the DNA TGTGCCAGCAGCCCACAGGGGGCTGGCACTGAAGCTTTCTTT. This gives the protein CASSPQGAGTEAFF.

This clonotype was recorded many times. The genes are TRBV4-1 and TRBJ2-2; tentative D call: TRBD1 (5 bases). The CDR3 totals 15 residues. Deletions cut 6 bases from V and 4 bases from J, with 15 bases between. The germline gives CDR1 MGHRA, CDR2 YSYEKL. CDR3 in amino acids: CASSHAPGLTGELFF. CDR3 sequence (DNA): TGCGCCAGCAGTCATGCCCCAGGGCTCACCGGGGAGCTGTTTTTT.

The sample holds many counts of this clonotype. This chain links TRBV12-3 or TRBV12-4 with TRBJ1-4; D gene unclear. The CDR3 has 12 amino acids. The ends were cut back, 6 bases at V and 15 bases at J, with 17 bases in the middle. CDR3 amino acids: CASSQYLELLFF. For the CDR3, the DNA is TGTGCCAGCAGCCAGTACCTCGAACTATTGTTTTTT.

This clonotype was seen at least ten times. V gene TRBV12-3 or TRBV12-4 combines with J gene TRBJ1-1, with D uncertain. Trimming took 6 bases from V and 2 from J, leaving 16 bases between them. The CDR3 sequence is 15 residues long. The DNA of the CDR3 is TGTGCCAGCAGCCCATCGCGGTCGGGAAACACTGAAGCTTTCTTT. Its translation is CASSPSRSGNTEAFF.

This clonotype was picked up many times. V usage is TRBV5-1 and J usage is TRBJ1-1; D is undetermined. The germline CDR1 and CDR2 sequences are SGHRS and YFSETQ. The CDR3 is 13 amino acids. V gave up 0 bases and J gave up 0 bases, with 3 bases separating them. CDR3 sequence: CASSLVVNTEAFF. For the CDR3, the DNA is TGCGCCAGCAGCTTGGTAGTGAACACTGAAGCTTTCTTT.

For this clonotype: Relative to the germline gene, one junction end is altered; a read error may explain this. V is TRBV4-1 and J is TRBJ1-5; unclear D gene. Germline CDR1 reads MGHRA; CDR2 reads YSYEKL. CDR3 length: 13 residues. The CDR3 protein is CASSLVSNKTQNF. The CDR3 coding sequence is TGCGCCAGCAGCCTAGTAAGCAATAAGACCCAGAATTTT.

This clonotype was detected ten times or more. The chain uses TRBV20-1 and TRBJ2-7; no clear D gene. Trimming shortened V by 2 bases and J by 2 bases, and 10 bases separated the two germline ends. The CDR3 extends over 13 amino acids. Germline CDR1 reads DFQATT; CDR2 reads SNEGSKA (reference sequence). The CDR3 DNA reads as TGCAGTGCTAGACCCGACGCGACCTACGAGCAGTACTTC. Its translation is CSARPDATYEQYF.

With regard to this clonotype: This may be a read error, as it is one base from a much larger clone. The rearrangement uses TRBV5-1 and TRBJ2-2; D not resolved. The CDR3 is 13 amino acids. CDR1 SGHRS and CDR2 YFSETQ come from the germline V gene. V was trimmed by 4 bases and J by 10 bases, leaving 14 bases between them. The CDR3 sequence: CASSPKGIEELFF. Written as DNA, the CDR3 is TGCGCCAGCAGCCCCAAGGGAATAGAGGAGCTGTTTTTT.

The table lists this clonotype with many counts. V is TRBV25-1 and J is TRBJ1-1; the D is unclear. The V gene lost 2 bases and the J gene lost 8 bases, with 15 bases spanning the gap. Per the germline V gene, CDR1 is MGHDK and CDR2 is SYGVNS. The CDR3 is made up of 14 amino acids. The CDR3 spells CASSESSPPGEAFF. As DNA, the CDR3 is TGTGCCAGCAGTGAAAGTTCGCCGCCGGGGGAAGCTTTCTTT. The full variable domain, with the rest looked up from reference TRBV25-1 and TRBJ1-1, is EADIYQTPRYLVIGTGKKITLECSQTMGHDKMYWYQQDPGMELHLIHYSYGVNSTEKGDLSSESTVSRIRTEHFPLTLESARPSHTSQYLCASSESSPPGEAFFGQGTRLTVV.

This clonotype has ten or more counts. The chain employs TRBV19 and TRBJ1-1; TRBD1 is a possible D gene (6 bases). Germline values: CDR1 LNHDA, CDR2 SQIVND (reference sequence). V gave up 9 bases and J gave up 1 base, with 21 bases separating them. The CDR3 length is 16 residues. The CDR3 protein is CASIRGGGWGNTEAFF. In nucleotides, the CDR3 is TGTGCCAGCATAAGGGGGGGCGGCTGGGGGAACACTGAAGCTTTCTTT.